The clone carrying this T cell receptor (beta chain) was observed a handful of times. These data are taken from a study of T cells after yellow fever vaccination. Germline values: CDR1 DFQATT, CDR2 SNEGSKA (reference sequence). This CDR3 is 12 amino acids long. V shed 6 bases and J shed 5 bases, with 11 bases lying between them. TCRdb called the 5' RACE reads again in MiXCR, with one record for every CDR3 protein. This table has 620,000 or so distinct CDR3 sequences, roughly 17% appearing once. The chain joins TRBV20-1 to TRBJ1-5; D ambiguous. This sample comprised PBMCs, obtained 4 to 6 days after the first yellow fever vaccination. This clonotype was obtained from a man aged 18 to 29 who received the YFV17D yellow fever vaccine. CDR3 sequence reads: CSAAGGDQPQHF. DNA of the CDR3: TGCAGTGCAGCAGGTGGAGATCAGCCCCAGCATTTT.